This entry features one T cell receptor (beta chain) sequence. The table came from immunoSEQ multiplex PCR; TCRdb's copy has only in-frame clones and leaves some out. The sample holds around 280,000 clones, roughly 90% seen once. The CDR3 sequence is 12 residues long. Trimming took 2 bases from V and 7 from J, leaving 8 bases between them. Germline-derived CDR1 and CDR2 are MNHNY and SVGAGI (reference sequence). The data were obtained in a study of blood T cell repertoires in COVID-19. On the study more broadly: PBMCs, B-cell-depleted T cells, or T cells were the source of the cDNA or gDNA that made up the material.

Sample: peripheral blood. This clonotype originated in a woman aged 50 to 60 who had recovered from COVID-19. This chain connects TRBV6-6 to TRBJ2-5; perhaps TRBD2 as D (5 bases). DNA for the CDR3: TGTGCCAGCAGTTACGCTAGCTGGACCCAGTACTTC. Its translation is CASSYASWTQYF.